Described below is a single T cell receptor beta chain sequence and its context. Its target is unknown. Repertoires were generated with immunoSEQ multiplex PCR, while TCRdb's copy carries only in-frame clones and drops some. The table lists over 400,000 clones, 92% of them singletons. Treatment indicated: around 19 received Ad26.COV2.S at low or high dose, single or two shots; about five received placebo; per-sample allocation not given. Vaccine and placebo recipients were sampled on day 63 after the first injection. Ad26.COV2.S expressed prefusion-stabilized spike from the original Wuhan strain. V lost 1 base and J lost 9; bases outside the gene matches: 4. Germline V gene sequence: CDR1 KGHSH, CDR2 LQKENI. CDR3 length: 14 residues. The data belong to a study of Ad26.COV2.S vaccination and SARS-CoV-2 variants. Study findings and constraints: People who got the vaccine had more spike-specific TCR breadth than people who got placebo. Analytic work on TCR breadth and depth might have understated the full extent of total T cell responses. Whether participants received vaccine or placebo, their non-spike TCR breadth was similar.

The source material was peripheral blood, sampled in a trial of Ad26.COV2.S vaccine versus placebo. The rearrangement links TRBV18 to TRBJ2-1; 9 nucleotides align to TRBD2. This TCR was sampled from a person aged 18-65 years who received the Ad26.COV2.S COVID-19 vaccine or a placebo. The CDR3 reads CASSPQVSGGEQFF. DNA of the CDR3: TGTGCCAGCTCACCACAGGTTAGCGGGGGTGAGCAGTTCTTC.